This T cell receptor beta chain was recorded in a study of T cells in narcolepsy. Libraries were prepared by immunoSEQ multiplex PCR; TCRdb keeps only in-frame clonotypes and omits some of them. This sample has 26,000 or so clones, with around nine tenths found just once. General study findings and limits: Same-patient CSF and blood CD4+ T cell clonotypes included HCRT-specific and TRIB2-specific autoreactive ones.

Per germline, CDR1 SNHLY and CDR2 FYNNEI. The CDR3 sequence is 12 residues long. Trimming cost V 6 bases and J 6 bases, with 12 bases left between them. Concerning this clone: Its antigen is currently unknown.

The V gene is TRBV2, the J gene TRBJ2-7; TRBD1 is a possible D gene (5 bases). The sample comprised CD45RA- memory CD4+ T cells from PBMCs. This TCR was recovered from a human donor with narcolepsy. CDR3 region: CASSALGREQYF. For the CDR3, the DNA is TGTGCCAGCAGCGCCTTGGGGCGCGAGCAGTACTTC.